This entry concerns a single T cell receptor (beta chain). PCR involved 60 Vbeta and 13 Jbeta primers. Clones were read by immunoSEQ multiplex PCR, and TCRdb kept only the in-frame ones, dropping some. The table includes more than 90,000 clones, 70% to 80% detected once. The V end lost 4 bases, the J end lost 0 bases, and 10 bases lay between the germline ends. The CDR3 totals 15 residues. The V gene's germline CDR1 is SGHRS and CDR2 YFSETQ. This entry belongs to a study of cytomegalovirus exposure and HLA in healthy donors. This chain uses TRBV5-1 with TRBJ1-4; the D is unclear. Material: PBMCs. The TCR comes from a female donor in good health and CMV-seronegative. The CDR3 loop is CASSSGRTTNEKLFF. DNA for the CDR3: TGCGCCAGCAGCAGCGGACGGACAACTAATGAAAAACTGTTTTTT.